This T cell receptor (beta chain) was sequenced during a study of cytomegalovirus exposure and HLA in healthy donors. Study-wide points: Highly shared variants forming one cluster were likely a sequencing artifact.

This clone was detected only once. Its specificity is not known. PCR was performed using 60 Vbeta and 13 Jbeta primers. Sequencing was performed with immunoSEQ multiplex PCR; in TCRdb, only in-frame clones are kept and a portion is missing. This repertoire shows approximately 140,000 clones, around 79% found once; its top ten account for approximately 3%. Regarding donors, all were healthy bone marrow donors. Sequencing input: PBMCs. This sequence originates from a female donor in good health and CMV-seronegative.

CDR3: CASSQESSAEETQYF. The CDR3 DNA sequence: TGCGCCAGCAGCCAAGAGTCTAGCGCCGAAGAGACCCAGTACTTC. V usage is TRBV4-3 and J usage is TRBJ2-5; maybe TRBD2 (6 bases). The CDR3 runs 15 residues. The germline V and J ends were trimmed by 0 bases and 3 bases, with 11 bases remaining between them. Per the germline V gene, CDR1 is LGHNA and CDR2 is YSLEER.